One T cell receptor beta chain is described in this entry. Its antigen is not known. The data are from a study of OX40 agonist ivuxolimab in advanced cancers. The germline V and J ends were trimmed by 1 base and 0 bases, with 13 bases remaining between them. This CDR3 spans 16 amino acids. Germline V CDR1 and CDR2: GTSNPN, SVGIG (reference sequence). Here immunoSEQ multiplex PCR was the method, and the copy in TCRdb shows in-frame clones only, minus some. The sample shows under 100,000 clones, around 90% of them seen only once. Study-wide points: Within 6 weeks, CD4+ and CD8+ blood T cells expanded clonally at 0.1 to 3.0 mg/kg.

This sequence joins TRBV30 and TRBJ1-3, with a possible D match to TRBD1 (6 bases). The sequences come from CD4+ or CD8+ T cells sorted from blood, collected in a trial of the OX40 agonist ivuxolimab. The clonotype comes from an adult with an advanced solid tumor such as melanoma, head and neck, liver or kidney cancer. In nucleotides, the CDR3 is TGTGCCTGGAGTGACCCCGGGACAAGCTCTGGAAACACCATATATTTT. Its protein product is CAWSDPGTSSGNTIYF.